The TCR beta chain described here comes from a study of blood T cells in healthy people across ages. A second PCR, run for about 7 to 12 cycles, used a sample-barcoded 5' primer plus a J-beta primer mix. TCRdb passed the 5' RACE reads through MiXCR, listing each CDR3 protein once. The data contain some 1.8 million distinct CDR3 sequences, roughly 43% of them singletons. This sequence originates from a human donor in good health. Sequencing used blood.

The CDR3 DNA sequence: TGTGCCTGGAGTGGAACCATGACCGGGGCGGGACGGGCTGGCTACACCTTC. Encoded protein: CAWSGTMTGAGRAGYTF. The V gene is TRBV30, the J gene TRBJ1-2, with D tentatively TRBD1 (5 bases). Germline CDR1 reads GTSNPN; CDR2 reads SVGIG (reference sequence). V lost 1 base, J lost 7 bases, and 25 bases lay in between. The CDR3 runs 17 residues. Variable domain in full (rest from reference TRBV30 and TRBJ1-2): SQTIHQWPATLVQPVGSPLSLECTVEGTSNPNLYWYRQAAGRGLQLLFYSVGIGQISSEVPQNLSASRPQDRQFILSSKKLLLSDSGFYLCAWSGTMTGAGRAGYTFGSGTRLTVV.